The clone carrying this T cell receptor (beta chain) was counted ten times or more. Its antigen is still unknown. Each CDR3 protein is one row after TCRdb ran MiXCR on the 5' RACE reads. The table lists roughly 130,000 distinct CDR3 sequences, 6.5% to 9% of them singletons. Trimming pared 7 bases from V and 3 bases from J, leaving 14 bases between. This CDR3 contains 13 residues. CDR1 SQVTM and CDR2 ANQGSEA come from the germline V gene. These data originate in a study of CD8 T cells in ankylosing spondylitis. Broader study findings: What seemed typical of ankylosing spondylitis blood was a TCR beta motif built from about 8 highly homologous variants.

The sample was blood, either unsorted or a sorted T cell fraction (not recorded which). The V call is TRBV29-1, the J call TRBJ2-3; D is unresolved. The TCR comes from a male donor with ankylosing spondylitis or in good health (not recorded which). CDR3 loop: CSAFLGGTDTQYF. In DNA form, the CDR3 reads TGCAGCGCGTTCCTGGGTGGGACAGATACGCAGTATTTT.